This T cell receptor beta chain was captured by sequencing in a study of OX40 agonist ivuxolimab in advanced cancers. Method: immunoSEQ multiplex PCR; TCRdb's copy keeps in-frame clones and lacks some. This repertoire shows fewer than 25,000 clones, 60% to 85% found once; its top ten account for around a sixth. The sequence came from an adult with an advanced solid tumor such as melanoma, head and neck, liver or kidney cancer. The specimen was CD4+ or CD8+ T cells sorted from blood, collected in a trial of the OX40 agonist ivuxolimab.

The CDR3 here is CASSWGDSYEQYF. The CDR3 bases are TGTGCCAGCAGTTGGGGGGATTCCTACGAGCAGTACTTC. The chain carries TRBV6-1 and TRBJ2-7, with TRBD2 as a possible D gene (6 bases). CDR1 is MNHNS and CDR2 is SASEGT in the germline V gene. The CDR3 is 13 residues long. Trimming removed 5 bases from V and 1 base from J, with 9 bases in between.